This is a list of T cell receptor beta chains from one sample in a study of CD4 T cell repertoires in COVID-19. The table came from immunoSEQ multiplex PCR; TCRdb's copy has only in-frame clones and leaves some out. The profile shows around 22,000 clones, about nine tenths of them singletons. Sequencing was performed on central memory CD4+ T cells from blood, taken before the COVID-19 pandemic. Receptor source: a human donor who had COVID-19. CDR3s include the opening cysteine and the closing phenylalanine or tryptophan. Each record gives: CDR3 DNA, CDR3 protein, J gene, D gene, V gene, clone size. The D gene is left open where the match is weak. Not every row has a clone size; where given, it reads once, few, many or a size class.

CDR3nt: TGTGCCAGCAGTATACAGGGCTCTGGAAACACCATATATTTT
CDR3aa: CASSIQGSGNTIYF
j_gene: TRBJ1-3
d_gene: .
v_gene: TRBV6-5
abundance: .

CDR3nt: TGTGCCAGCAGCGCAGGGACAGGGAGGGCAGATACGCAGTATTTT
CDR3aa: CASSAGTGRADTQYF
j_gene: TRBJ2-3
d_gene: TRBD1
v_gene: TRBV13
abundance: few

CDR3nt: TGTGCCAGTAGTATAGATGACAGGCCGCAGGCCGCGATATATGGCTACACCTTC
CDR3aa: CASSIDDRPQAAIYGYTF
j_gene: TRBJ1-2
d_gene: .
v_gene: TRBV19
abundance: .

CDR3nt: TGTGCCAGTAGTATAGGAGGGCAGGGGGCCGGGGAGCTGTTTTTT
CDR3aa: CASSIGGQGAGELFF
j_gene: TRBJ2-2
d_gene: TRBD1
v_gene: TRBV19
abundance: .

CDR3nt: TGTGCCAGCACGACAGGGTCCTATAGCAATCAGCCCCAGCATTTT
CDR3aa: CASTTGSYSNQPQHF
j_gene: TRBJ1-5
d_gene: TRBD1
v_gene: TRBV6-1
abundance: .

CDR3nt: TGTGCCAGCAGCCCGATAGGCGGTGCTAGCACAGATACGCAGTATTTT
CDR3aa: CASSPIGGASTDTQYF
j_gene: TRBJ2-3
d_gene: .
v_gene: TRBV7-2
abundance: .

CDR3nt: TGTGCCAGCAGCACCGTAGCGGGAGGGCCGACCGGGGAGCTGTTTTTT
CDR3aa: CASSTVAGGPTGELFF
j_gene: TRBJ2-2
d_gene: TRBD2
v_gene: TRBV7-2
abundance: once

CDR3nt: TGTGCCAGCAGCCTCGACAGAAACAATGAGCAGTTCTTC
CDR3aa: CASSLDRNNEQFF
j_gene: TRBJ2-1
d_gene: .
v_gene: TRBV5-4
abundance: .

CDR3nt: TGTGCCAGCAGCTGGGGGACTAGCGGGATGTCGTTTGAGACCCAGTACTTC
CDR3aa: CASSWGTSGMSFETQYF
j_gene: TRBJ2-5
d_gene: TRBD2
v_gene: TRBV7-8
abundance: .

CDR3nt: TGTGCCAGCAGCCCCTCGGGACAGACCTACGAGCAGTACTTC
CDR3aa: CASSPSGQTYEQYF
j_gene: TRBJ2-7
d_gene: TRBD1
v_gene: TRBV11-2
abundance: .

CDR3nt: TGTGCCAGCAGCAAACGAGGAAACACCGGGGAGCTGTTTTTT
CDR3aa: CASSKRGNTGELFF
j_gene: TRBJ2-2
d_gene: .
v_gene: TRBV21-1
abundance: .

CDR3nt: TGCGCCAGCAGCCAGTGGAGGACGTCCTACGAGCAGTACTTC
CDR3aa: CASSQWRTSYEQYF
j_gene: TRBJ2-7
d_gene: .
v_gene: TRBV4-1
abundance: .

CDR3nt: TGTGCCAGCAGACCTACAGGGGGCGGCGAGACCCAGTACTTC
CDR3aa: CASRPTGGGETQYF
j_gene: TRBJ2-5
d_gene: TRBD1
v_gene: TRBV28
abundance: .

CDR3nt: TGTGCCAGCAGCCTCAGTGGGACAGCTCTTGGGGGTAATAGCAATCAGCCCCAGCATTTT
CDR3aa: CASSLSGTALGGNSNQPQHF
j_gene: TRBJ1-5
d_gene: TRBD1
v_gene: TRBV28
abundance: .

CDR3nt: TGTGCCAGCAGTGAACACAGCAGCCATGAGCAGTTCTTC
CDR3aa: CASSEHSSHEQFF
j_gene: TRBJ2-1
d_gene: .
v_gene: TRBV25-1
abundance: .

CDR3nt: TGTGCCAGCAGTTCGGGACAGGGGGCGGTAGCGGGAGCCCCGCAAGAGACCCAGTACTTC
CDR3aa: CASSSGQGAVAGAPQETQYF
j_gene: TRBJ2-5
d_gene: TRBD1
v_gene: TRBV28
abundance: .

CDR3nt: TGTGCCAGCAGCTTAGGTGGCGGGGGGACCATCACAGATACGCAGTATTTT
CDR3aa: CASSLGGGGTITDTQYF
j_gene: TRBJ2-3
d_gene: TRBD2
v_gene: TRBV7-9
abundance: .

CDR3nt: TGTGCCAGTAGTATACAGACAGGGGGCGACTGGGGCTACACCTTC
CDR3aa: CASSIQTGGDWGYTF
j_gene: TRBJ1-2
d_gene: TRBD1
v_gene: TRBV19
abundance: .

CDR3nt: TGTGCCAGCAGCCAGGGACAGGGAGGCGTTAAAGCGAATGAGCAGTTCTTC
CDR3aa: CASSQGQGGVKANEQFF
j_gene: TRBJ2-1
d_gene: TRBD1
v_gene: TRBV4-2
abundance: few

CDR3nt: TGTGCCATCAAGGCGGGCCTCCTTTCCTACGAGCAGTACTTC
CDR3aa: CAIKAGLLSYEQYF
j_gene: TRBJ2-7
d_gene: .
v_gene: TRBV10-3
abundance: few

CDR3nt: TGCGCCAGCTCACTAGCGGGCGTCGTAGAGACCCAGTACTTC
CDR3aa: CASSLAGVVETQYF
j_gene: TRBJ2-5
d_gene: TRBD2
v_gene: TRBV5-1
abundance: .

CDR3nt: TGCAGCGTCACTTGGAGGGACTCAACCGGGGAGCTGTTTTTT
CDR3aa: CSVTWRDSTGELFF
j_gene: TRBJ2-2
d_gene: .
v_gene: TRBV29-1
abundance: .

CDR3nt: TGTGCCAGCAGCCTACAGGGGACGAACACTGAAGCTTTCTTT
CDR3aa: CASSLQGTNTEAFF
j_gene: TRBJ1-1
d_gene: TRBD1
v_gene: TRBV7-9
abundance: few

CDR3nt: TGTGCCAGCAGTTACTCGGCCGACACTGAAGCTTTCTTT
CDR3aa: CASSYSADTEAFF
j_gene: TRBJ1-1
d_gene: .
v_gene: TRBV6-5
abundance: .

CDR3nt: TGTGCCAGCAGCTTGGAGACGGGGGGGACCGACTACAATGAGCAGTTCTTC
CDR3aa: CASSLETGGTDYNEQFF
j_gene: TRBJ2-1
d_gene: TRBD2
v_gene: TRBV5-5
abundance: .

CDR3nt: TGCGCCAGCAAAGACGTACCAGCGCCTTCCGAGCAGTACTTC
CDR3aa: CASKDVPAPSEQYF
j_gene: TRBJ2-7
d_gene: .
v_gene: TRBV10-2
abundance: once

CDR3nt: TGTGCCAGCAGCCGGGACACCGGGGAGCTGTTTTTT
CDR3aa: CASSRDTGELFF
j_gene: TRBJ2-2
d_gene: .
v_gene: TRBV7-2
abundance: .

CDR3nt: TGTGCCAGCAGTCCAGGCCCGAAGGGCGGGGAGCAGTTCTTC
CDR3aa: CASSPGPKGGEQFF
j_gene: TRBJ2-1
d_gene: .
v_gene: TRBV6-4
abundance: once

CDR3nt: TGTGCAGGGGGAGCGGCCTACGAGCAGTACTTC
CDR3aa: CAGGAAYEQYF
j_gene: TRBJ2-7
d_gene: .
v_gene: TRBV30
abundance: .

CDR3nt: TGTGCCAGCAGCTCTACGGGAGGGGAGCAGTTCTTC
CDR3aa: CASSSTGGEQFF
j_gene: TRBJ2-1
d_gene: TRBD2
v_gene: TRBV5-8
abundance: .

CDR3nt: TGCACCAGCAGCCTGAACGTGGAGTCTAGCAATCAGCCCCAGCATTTT
CDR3aa: CTSSLNVESSNQPQHF
j_gene: TRBJ1-5
d_gene: .
v_gene: TRBV1
abundance: .

CDR3nt: TGCAGCGCGGGTTCGACGGGTGGCTACACCTTC
CDR3aa: CSAGSTGGYTF
j_gene: TRBJ1-2
d_gene: .
v_gene: TRBV29-1
abundance: .

CDR3nt: TGTGCCACCAGCAGGAAGGCGGGACAGGTGCGAGGCTACACCTTC
CDR3aa: CATSRKAGQVRGYTF
j_gene: TRBJ1-2
d_gene: TRBD1
v_gene: TRBV15
abundance: .

CDR3nt: TGTGCCAGCAGCTTGACGGGACTGACTAATTCACCCCTCCACTTT
CDR3aa: CASSLTGLTNSPLHF
j_gene: TRBJ1-6
d_gene: .
v_gene: TRBV7-8
abundance: .

CDR3nt: TGTGCCAGCAGTTCCCCCGGGACTAGCTCCTACAATGAGCAGTTCTTC
CDR3aa: CASSSPGTSSYNEQFF
j_gene: TRBJ2-1
d_gene: TRBD2
v_gene: TRBV27
abundance: .

CDR3nt: TGTGCCAGTGGTAGGGGGAAGTCGAACACTGAAGCTTTCTTT
CDR3aa: CASGRGKSNTEAFF
j_gene: TRBJ1-1
d_gene: .
v_gene: TRBV18
abundance: .

CDR3nt: TGTGCCTGGGAGTTGAGCACAGATACGCAGTATTTT
CDR3aa: CAWELSTDTQYF
j_gene: TRBJ2-3
d_gene: .
v_gene: TRBV30
abundance: .

CDR3nt: TGTGCCAGCGGGTCACAGGGGGCAATCCTAAGTCAGTATTTT
CDR3aa: CASGSQGAILSQYF
j_gene: TRBJ2-3
d_gene: TRBD1
v_gene: TRBV28
abundance: .

CDR3nt: TGTGCCAGCAGCTTATTCGTCCTAGCGGGAGCCAGCTCCTACAATGAGCAGTTCTTC
CDR3aa: CASSLFVLAGASSYNEQFF
j_gene: TRBJ2-1
d_gene: TRBD2
v_gene: TRBV7-2
abundance: .